This TCR beta chain was sequenced in a study of early T cells in non-severe SARS-CoV-2 infection. Each single cDNA molecule received a unique molecular identifier. TCRdb used MiXCR to reprocess the 5' RACE reads, holding one entry per CDR3 protein. The table shows about 100,000 distinct CDR3 sequences, with about 13% occurring only once. CDR1 is MNHEY and CDR2 is SVGAGI in the germline V gene. The V end was cut by 3 bases, the J end by 7 bases, with 15 bases between. The CDR3 covers 14 residues. The chain employs TRBV6-5 and TRBJ1-1; possibly TRBD1 for D (6 bases). The sequencing input was whole blood. The sequence came from an adult who was a healthcare worker with PCR-confirmed SARS-CoV-2 infection or an uninfected control (not recorded which). CDR3 bases: TGTGCCAGCAGTTATTCCCGGGGGCGGGTTGAAGCTTTCTTT. Amino acid sequence: CASSYSRGRVEAFF.